This TCR beta chain was captured by sequencing in a study of blood T cell repertoires in COVID-19. About the research overall: There were acute and convalescent COVID-19 samples, and they came from the United States, Italy and Spain. PBMCs, B-cell-depleted T cells, or T cells provided the cDNA or gDNA that made up the material.

Original methodology: The assay estimated nucleated cells by amplifying reference gene primers. Profiling relied on immunoSEQ multiplex PCR, and the TCRdb table lists in-frame clones only, not all of them. For V, J and clone size, that table is used; D and trimming come from the DNA. This table has 190,000 or so clones, roughly 79% appearing once. CDR1 is SGHRS, CDR2 YFSETQ, per germline. With 0 bases clipped from V and 6 bases from J, the junction kept 5 bases outside the gene matches. The CDR3 is made up of 15 amino acids. This clone was counted only a few times. The clonotype comes from a human donor with acute or convalescent COVID-19. The donor label of this sample is uncertain. V is TRBV5-1 and J is TRBJ2-2; 7 positions match TRBD2. The material sequenced was peripheral blood. CDR3: CASSLDGGSPGELFF. Here the CDR3 DNA reads TGCGCCAGCAGCTTGGATGGCGGGAGTCCCGGGGAGCTGTTTTTT.